This T cell receptor beta chain was found in a study of post-analysis software for immune sequencing data. In the study overall: Courses of disease covered relapsing-remitting, secondary progressive and progressive-relapsing multiple sclerosis.

This clonotype was detected only a few times. As yet, its antigen is unknown. Trimming pared 7 bases from V and 4 bases from J, leaving 16 bases between. The CDR3 contains 13 residues. CDR1 SQVTM and CDR2 ANQGSEA come from the germline V gene. Regarding the study as a whole: Samples prepared in the same batch strongly co-clustered by F measure. Five TRBV segments were significantly more frequent in patients than in controls. TRBV5-6, TRBV5-1 and TRBV20-1 were among these segments. Comparison with controls showed significantly lower normalized Chao1 diversity in multiple sclerosis patients.

cDNA libraries for TCR beta contained unique molecular identifiers. Once roughly 0.95 to 10 million T cells were used, about 510,000 cDNA molecules resulted. TCRdb reprocessed the PCR reads with MiXCR, giving one entry per CDR3 protein. The table records about 430,000 distinct CDR3 sequences, 35% to 45% of them present only once. Source material: blood. This sequence joins TRBV29-1 and TRBJ2-5; D possibly corresponds to TRBD2 (6 bases). This clonotype originated in a girl aged 2-10 years with multiple sclerosis. CDR3 DNA sequence: TGCAGCGCTGAGACTAGTGGGAGAGAGACCCAGTACTTC. Protein product: CSAETSGRETQYF. Filled out from reference TRBV29-1 and TRBJ2-5, the complete variable domain reads SAVISQKPSRDICQRGTSLTIQCQVDSQVTMMFWYRQQPGQSLTLIATANQGSEATYESGFVIDKFPISRPNLTFSTLTVSNMSPEDSSIYLCSAETSGRETQYFGPGTRLLVL.